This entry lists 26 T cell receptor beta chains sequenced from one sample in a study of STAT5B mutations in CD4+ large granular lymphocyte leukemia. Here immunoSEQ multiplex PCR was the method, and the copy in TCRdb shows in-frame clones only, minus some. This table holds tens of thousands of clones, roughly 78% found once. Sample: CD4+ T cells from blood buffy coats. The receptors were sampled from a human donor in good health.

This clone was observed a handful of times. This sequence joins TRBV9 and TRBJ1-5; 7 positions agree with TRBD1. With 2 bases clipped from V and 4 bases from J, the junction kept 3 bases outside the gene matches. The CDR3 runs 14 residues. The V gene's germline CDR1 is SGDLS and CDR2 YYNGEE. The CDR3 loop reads CASSVGTVNQPQHF. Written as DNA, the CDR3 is TGTGCCAGCAGCGTCGGGACAGTGAATCAGCCCCAGCATTTT.

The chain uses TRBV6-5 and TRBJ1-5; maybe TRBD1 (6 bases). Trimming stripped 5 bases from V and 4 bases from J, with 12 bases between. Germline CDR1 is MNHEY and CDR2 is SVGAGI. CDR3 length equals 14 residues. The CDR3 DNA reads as TGTGCCAGCAGTCCGATCCAGGGGAATCAGCCCCAGCATTTT. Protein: CASSPIQGNQPQHF.

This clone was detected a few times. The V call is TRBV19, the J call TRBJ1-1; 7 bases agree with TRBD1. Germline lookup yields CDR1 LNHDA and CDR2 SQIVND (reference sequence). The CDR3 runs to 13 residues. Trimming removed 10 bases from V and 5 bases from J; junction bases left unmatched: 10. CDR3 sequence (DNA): TGTGCCACCAGAAGGACAGGAACTACTGAAGCTTTCTTT. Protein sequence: CATRRTGTTEAFF.

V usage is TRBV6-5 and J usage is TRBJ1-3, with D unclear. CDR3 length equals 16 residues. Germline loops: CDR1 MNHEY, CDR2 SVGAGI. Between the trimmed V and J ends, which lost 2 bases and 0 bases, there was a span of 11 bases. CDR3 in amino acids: CASSYAARSSGNTIYF. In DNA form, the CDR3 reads TGTGCCAGCAGTTACGCGGCAAGGAGCTCTGGAAACACCATATATTTT.

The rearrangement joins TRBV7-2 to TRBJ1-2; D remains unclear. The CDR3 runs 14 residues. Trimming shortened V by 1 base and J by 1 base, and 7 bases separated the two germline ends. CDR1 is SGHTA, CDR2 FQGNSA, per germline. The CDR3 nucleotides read TGTGCCAGCAGCTTAGGCGCGGTTAACTATGGCTACACCTTC. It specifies CASSLGAVNYGYTF.

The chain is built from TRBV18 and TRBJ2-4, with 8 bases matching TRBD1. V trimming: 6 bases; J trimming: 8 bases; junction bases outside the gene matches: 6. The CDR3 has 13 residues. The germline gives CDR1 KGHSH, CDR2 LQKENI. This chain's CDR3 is CASSPATGDIQYF. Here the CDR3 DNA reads TGTGCCAGCTCGCCTGCGACAGGGGACATTCAGTACTTC.

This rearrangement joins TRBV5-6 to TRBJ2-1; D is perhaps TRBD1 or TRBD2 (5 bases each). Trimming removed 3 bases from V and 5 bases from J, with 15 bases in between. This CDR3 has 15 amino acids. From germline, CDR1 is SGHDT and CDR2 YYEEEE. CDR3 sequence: CASSSMRGADNEQFF. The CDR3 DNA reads TGTGCCAGCAGCTCCATGAGAGGGGCCGACAATGAGCAGTTCTTC. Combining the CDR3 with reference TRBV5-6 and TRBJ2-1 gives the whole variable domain DAGVTQSPTHLIKTRGQQVTLRCSPKSGHDTVSWYQQALGQGPQFIFQYYEEEERQRGNFPDRFSGHQFPNYSSELNVNALLLGDSALYLCASSSMRGADNEQFFGPGTRLTVL.

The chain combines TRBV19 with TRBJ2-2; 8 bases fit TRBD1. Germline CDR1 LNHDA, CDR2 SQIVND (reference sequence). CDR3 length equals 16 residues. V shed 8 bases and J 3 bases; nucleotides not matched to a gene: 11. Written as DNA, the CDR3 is TGTGCCAGTTTTACCCGACAGGGGAAGGACACCGGGGAGCTGTTTTTT. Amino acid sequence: CASFTRQGKDTGELFF.

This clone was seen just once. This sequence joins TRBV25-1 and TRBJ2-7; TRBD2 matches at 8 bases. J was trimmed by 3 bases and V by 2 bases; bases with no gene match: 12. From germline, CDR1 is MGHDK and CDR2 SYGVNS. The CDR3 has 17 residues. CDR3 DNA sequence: TGTGCCAGCAGTGAAGATGGGTCGGGGGGGGTAAGCTACGAGCAGTACTTC. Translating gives CASSEDGSGGVSYEQYF.

The CDR3 DNA reads TGTGCCAGCAGCGTTAGCGGGGGGGCCCAAGAGACCCAGTACTTC. This encodes CASSVSGGAQETQYF. The chain links TRBV9 to TRBJ2-5; 11 positions agree with TRBD2. Trimming removed 2 bases from V and 1 base from J; junction bases left unmatched: 1. The CDR3 has 15 amino acids. CDR1 is SGDLS and CDR2 is YYNGEE in the germline V gene.

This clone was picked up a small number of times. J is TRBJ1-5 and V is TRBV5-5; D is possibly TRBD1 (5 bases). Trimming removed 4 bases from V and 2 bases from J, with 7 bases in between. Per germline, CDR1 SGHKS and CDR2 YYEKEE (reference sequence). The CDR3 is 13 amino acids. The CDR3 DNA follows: TGTGCCAGCAGCGCGGGGGGCAATCAGCCCCAGCATTTT. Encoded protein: CASSAGGNQPQHF.

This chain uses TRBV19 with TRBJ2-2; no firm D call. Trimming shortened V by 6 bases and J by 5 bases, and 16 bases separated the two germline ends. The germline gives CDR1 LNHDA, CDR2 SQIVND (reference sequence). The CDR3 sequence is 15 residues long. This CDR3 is CASSEGLEWTGELFF. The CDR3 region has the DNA TGTGCCAGTAGCGAAGGTTTAGAGTGGACCGGGGAGCTGTTTTTT. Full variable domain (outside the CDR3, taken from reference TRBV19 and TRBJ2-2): DGGITQSPKYLFRKEGQNVTLSCEQNLNHDAMYWYRQDPGQGLRLIYYSQIVNDFQKGDIAEGYSVSREKKESFPLTVTSAQKNPTAFYLCASSEGLEWTGELFFGEGSRLTVL.

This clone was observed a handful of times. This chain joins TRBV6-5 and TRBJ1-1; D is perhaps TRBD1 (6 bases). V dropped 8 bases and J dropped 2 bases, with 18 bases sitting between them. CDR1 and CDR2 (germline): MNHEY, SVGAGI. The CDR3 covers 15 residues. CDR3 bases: TGTGCCAGCTCGGAGACAGGTTTAAGCAACACTGAAGCTTTCTTT. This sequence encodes CASSETGLSNTEAFF.

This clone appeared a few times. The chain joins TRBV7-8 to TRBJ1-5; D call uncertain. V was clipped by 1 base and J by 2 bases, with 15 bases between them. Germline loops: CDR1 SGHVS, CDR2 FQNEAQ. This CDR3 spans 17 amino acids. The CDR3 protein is CASSLGTAVVGNQPQHF. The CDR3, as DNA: TGTGCCAGCAGCTTAGGGACGGCGGTAGTCGGCAATCAGCCCCAGCATTTT.

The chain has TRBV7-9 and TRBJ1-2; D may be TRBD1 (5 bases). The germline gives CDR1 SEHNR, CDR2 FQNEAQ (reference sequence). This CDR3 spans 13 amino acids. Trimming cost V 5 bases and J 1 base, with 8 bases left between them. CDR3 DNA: TGTGCCAGCAGCGTAAGGGGTAACTATGGCTACACCTTC. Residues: CASSVRGNYGYTF.

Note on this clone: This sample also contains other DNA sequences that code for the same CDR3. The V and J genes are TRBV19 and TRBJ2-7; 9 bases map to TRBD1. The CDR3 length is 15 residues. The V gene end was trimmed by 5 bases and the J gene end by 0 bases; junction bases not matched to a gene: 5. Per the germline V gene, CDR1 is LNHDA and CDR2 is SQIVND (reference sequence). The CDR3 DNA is TGTGCCAGTAGTCCAGGGACAGGGTCCTCCTACGAGCAGTACTTC. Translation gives CASSPGTGSSYEQYF. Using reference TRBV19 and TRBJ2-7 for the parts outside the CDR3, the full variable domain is DGGITQSPKYLFRKEGQNVTLSCEQNLNHDAMYWYRQDPGQGLRLIYYSQIVNDFQKGDIAEGYSVSREKKESFPLTVTSAQKNPTAFYLCASSPGTGSSYEQYFGPGTRLTVT.

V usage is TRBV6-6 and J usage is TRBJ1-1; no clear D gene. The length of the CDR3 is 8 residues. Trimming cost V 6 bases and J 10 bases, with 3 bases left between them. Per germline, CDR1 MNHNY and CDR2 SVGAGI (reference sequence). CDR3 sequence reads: CASSPAFF. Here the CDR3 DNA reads TGTGCCAGCAGCCCAGCTTTCTTT.

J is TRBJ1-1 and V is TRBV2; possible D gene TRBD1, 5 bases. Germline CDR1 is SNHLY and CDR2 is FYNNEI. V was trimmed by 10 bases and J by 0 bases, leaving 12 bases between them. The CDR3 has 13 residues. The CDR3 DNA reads TGTGCCAACCGAGGGGCGGTGAACACTGAAGCTTTCTTT. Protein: CANRGAVNTEAFF.

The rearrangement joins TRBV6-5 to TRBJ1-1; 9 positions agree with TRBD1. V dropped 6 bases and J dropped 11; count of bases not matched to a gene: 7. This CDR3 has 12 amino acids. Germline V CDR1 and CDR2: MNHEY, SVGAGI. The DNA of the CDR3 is TGTGCCAGCAGCCCGGGACAGGGAGGTGCTTTCTTT. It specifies CASSPGQGGAFF.

The DNA of the CDR3 is TGCGCCAGCAGAAGGGCTCCCCAAGAGACCCAGTACTTC. This translates into CASRRAPQETQYF. The gene calls are TRBV5-1 and TRBJ2-5, with D hard to call. Germline lookup yields CDR1 SGHRS and CDR2 YFSETQ. The CDR3 contains 13 residues. V was shortened by 5 bases and J by 1 base, with 9 bases between the two germline ends.

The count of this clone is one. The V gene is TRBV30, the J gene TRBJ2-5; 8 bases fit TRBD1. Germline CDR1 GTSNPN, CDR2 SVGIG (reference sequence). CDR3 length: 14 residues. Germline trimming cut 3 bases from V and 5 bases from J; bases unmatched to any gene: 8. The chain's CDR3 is CAWSGQGNLETQYF. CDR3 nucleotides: TGTGCCTGGAGCGGACAGGGAAATTTGGAGACCCAGTACTTC.

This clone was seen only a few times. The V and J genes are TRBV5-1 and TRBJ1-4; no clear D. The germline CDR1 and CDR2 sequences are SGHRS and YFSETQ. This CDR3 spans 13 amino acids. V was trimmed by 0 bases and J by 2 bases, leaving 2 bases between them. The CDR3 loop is CASSLATNEKLFF. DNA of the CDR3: TGCGCCAGCAGCTTGGCTACTAATGAAAAACTGTTTTTT.

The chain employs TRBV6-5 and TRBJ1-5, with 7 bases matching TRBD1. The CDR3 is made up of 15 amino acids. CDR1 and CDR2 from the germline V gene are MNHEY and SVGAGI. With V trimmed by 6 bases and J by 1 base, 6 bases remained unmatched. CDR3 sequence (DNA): TGTGCCAGCAGGCGACAGGGCGGAAGCAATCAGCCCCAGCATTTT. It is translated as CASRRQGGSNQPQHF.

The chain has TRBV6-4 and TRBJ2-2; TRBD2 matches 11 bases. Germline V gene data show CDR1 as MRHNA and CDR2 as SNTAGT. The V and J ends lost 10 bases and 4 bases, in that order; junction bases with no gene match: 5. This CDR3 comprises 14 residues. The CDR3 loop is CANFSGGGTGELFF. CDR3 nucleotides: TGTGCCAACTTTAGCGGGGGGGGCACCGGGGAGCTGTTTTTT.

DNA for the CDR3: TGTGCCTGGAGTGTGGGCCACAATCAGCCCCAGCATTTT. Translation: CAWSVGHNQPQHF. The chain joins TRBV30 to TRBJ1-5; D is undetermined. Germline loops: CDR1 GTSNPN, CDR2 SVGIG (reference sequence). The CDR3 runs 13 residues. Trimming shortened V by 0 bases and J by 3 bases, and 6 bases separated the two germline ends.

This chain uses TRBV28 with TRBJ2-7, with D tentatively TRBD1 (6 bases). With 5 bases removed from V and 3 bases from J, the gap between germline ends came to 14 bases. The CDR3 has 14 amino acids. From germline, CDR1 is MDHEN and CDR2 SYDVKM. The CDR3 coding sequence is TGTGCCAGCAGTGACCGGGACATATACTACGAGCAGTACTTC. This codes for CASSDRDIYYEQYF.